These T cell receptor beta chains were read from a single sample in a study of CD8+ T cells in alopecia areata. Sequencing used immunoSEQ multiplex PCR; TCRdb keeps in-frame clones, though not all of them. Here the sample spans around 150,000 clones, just over 65% being singletons. The material was CD4+ T cells sorted from blood, obtained at week 4, from a patient treated with tofacitinib. These receptors all come from a human donor with alopecia areata. CDR3s include the opening cysteine and the closing phenylalanine or tryptophan. Each record gives: CDR3 DNA, CDR3 protein, V gene, clone size, J gene, D gene. The D gene is left open where the match is weak. Size values are once, few and many counts, or a class for expanded clones, and some rows have none.

CDR3nt: TGCGCCAGCAGCCGGGGACTCTCGAACACCGGGGAGCTGTTTTTT
CDR3aa: CASSRGLSNTGELFF
v_gene: TRBV5-1
abundance: NA
j_gene: TRBJ2-2
d_gene: NA

CDR3nt: TGTGCCAGCAGCTTAGTGTCTGGACCGAACACCGGGGAGCTGTTTTTT
CDR3aa: CASSLVSGPNTGELFF
v_gene: TRBV11-2
abundance: NA
j_gene: TRBJ2-2
d_gene: NA

CDR3nt: TGTGCCAGCAGCTTAAGGTCCCATGGCTACACCTTC
CDR3aa: CASSLRSHGYTF
v_gene: TRBV5-6
abundance: NA
j_gene: TRBJ1-2
d_gene: NA

CDR3nt: TGTGCCAGCTCACCGCAGAACATACCCTCTGGCACCGGGGAGCTGTTTTTT
CDR3aa: CASSPQNIPSGTGELFF
v_gene: TRBV18
abundance: NA
j_gene: TRBJ2-2
d_gene: NA

CDR3nt: TGTGCCTGGAGTTCGCCACATGAAAAACTGTTTTTT
CDR3aa: CAWSSPHEKLFF
v_gene: TRBV30
abundance: few
j_gene: TRBJ1-4
d_gene: NA

CDR3nt: TGCAGCGTTGCCAAATTACCGAACACTGAAGCTTTCTTT
CDR3aa: CSVAKLPNTEAFF
v_gene: TRBV29-1
abundance: NA
j_gene: TRBJ1-1
d_gene: NA

CDR3nt: TGTGCCACCGGAGGAGGCCCTAACTATGGCTACACCTTC
CDR3aa: CATGGGPNYGYTF
v_gene: TRBV6-5
abundance: NA
j_gene: TRBJ1-2
d_gene: NA

CDR3nt: TGTGCCAGCAGCTCGCCACAGAGGAGACAGGCCCAGTACTTC
CDR3aa: CASSSPQRRQAQYF
v_gene: TRBV7-8
abundance: NA
j_gene: TRBJ2-5
d_gene: NA

CDR3nt: TGTGCCACCAGCAGTGTTGCGGGAGTGCAGTATTTT
CDR3aa: CATSSVAGVQYF
v_gene: TRBV15
abundance: NA
j_gene: TRBJ2-3
d_gene: TRBD2

CDR3nt: TGCAGCGTTGCCCCGAGGGGCCTCTACGAGCAGTACTTC
CDR3aa: CSVAPRGLYEQYF
v_gene: TRBV29-1
abundance: few
j_gene: TRBJ2-7
d_gene: NA

CDR3nt: TGTGCCAGCAGGGGCTTAAACATTCAGTACTTC
CDR3aa: CASRGLNIQYF
v_gene: TRBV27
abundance: NA
j_gene: TRBJ2-4
d_gene: NA

CDR3nt: TGCAGCGTTGAACCCCGTAGGATTTCCTACAATGAGCAGTTCTTC
CDR3aa: CSVEPRRISYNEQFF
v_gene: TRBV29-1
abundance: NA
j_gene: TRBJ2-1
d_gene: NA

CDR3nt: TGTGCCGGAAAAAGGGACCAAGAGACCCAGTACTTC
CDR3aa: CAGKRDQETQYF
v_gene: TRBV30
abundance: few
j_gene: TRBJ2-5
d_gene: NA

CDR3nt: TGTGCCTGGAGTAGCGGGGGTGAAGGCGAGCAGTTCTTC
CDR3aa: CAWSSGGEGEQFF
v_gene: TRBV30
abundance: NA
j_gene: TRBJ2-1
d_gene: TRBD2

CDR3nt: TGTGCCAGCAGTGTTACAGTGTCGTATTCACCCCTCCACTTT
CDR3aa: CASSVTVSYSPLHF
v_gene: TRBV2
abundance: once
j_gene: TRBJ1-6
d_gene: NA

CDR3nt: TGTGCCTGGAGTAGGGACTCAGGAGAGACCCAGTACTTC
CDR3aa: CAWSRDSGETQYF
v_gene: TRBV30
abundance: NA
j_gene: TRBJ2-5
d_gene: NA

CDR3nt: TGTGCCACCAGCTTTTACTCCAACACTGAAGCTTTCTTT
CDR3aa: CATSFYSNTEAFF
v_gene: TRBV15
abundance: NA
j_gene: TRBJ1-1
d_gene: NA

CDR3nt: TGTGCCACCAGCAGCAGTAGGGGGGCGGGGGATCAAGAGACCCAGTACTTC
CDR3aa: CATSSSRGAGDQETQYF
v_gene: TRBV15
abundance: NA
j_gene: TRBJ2-5
d_gene: NA

CDR3nt: TGTGCCATCAGTGTAGGAGGGGGCGCGAGCACTGAAGCTTTCTTT
CDR3aa: CAISVGGGASTEAFF
v_gene: TRBV10-3
abundance: NA
j_gene: TRBJ1-1
d_gene: TRBD1

CDR3nt: TGTGCCAGCAGCCCCGTTGGGGCGGCGAATCAGCCCCAGCATTTT
CDR3aa: CASSPVGAANQPQHF
v_gene: TRBV7-9
abundance: NA
j_gene: TRBJ1-5
d_gene: NA

CDR3nt: TGTGCCATCAGTGGACGGGGCACAGATACGCAGTATTTT
CDR3aa: CAISGRGTDTQYF
v_gene: TRBV10-3
abundance: NA
j_gene: TRBJ2-3
d_gene: NA

CDR3nt: TGTGCCTGGACCGTAACGACAGGGCTGGATTCACCCCTCCACTTT
CDR3aa: CAWTVTTGLDSPLHF
v_gene: TRBV30
abundance: NA
j_gene: TRBJ1-6
d_gene: TRBD1

CDR3nt: TGTGCCAGCAGCTTAGCCTATCAAGAGACCCAGTACTTC
CDR3aa: CASSLAYQETQYF
v_gene: TRBV11-2
abundance: NA
j_gene: TRBJ2-5
d_gene: NA

CDR3nt: TGTGCCTGGAGTGGACTAGCGCCAGATACGCAGTATTTT
CDR3aa: CAWSGLAPDTQYF
v_gene: TRBV30
abundance: NA
j_gene: TRBJ2-3
d_gene: TRBD2

CDR3nt: TGCGCCAGCAGCCCCGACGAGGATACGCAGTATTTT
CDR3aa: CASSPDEDTQYF
v_gene: TRBV5-1
abundance: NA
j_gene: TRBJ2-3
d_gene: NA

CDR3nt: TGCAGCGTTCAGACAGTTGCAACTAATGAAAAACTGTTTTTT
CDR3aa: CSVQTVATNEKLFF
v_gene: TRBV29-1
abundance: NA
j_gene: TRBJ1-4
d_gene: NA

CDR3nt: TGCGCCAGCAGCCAAGGAGCAGGGGTTGCTGAAGCTTTCTTT
CDR3aa: CASSQGAGVAEAFF
v_gene: TRBV4-3
abundance: NA
j_gene: TRBJ1-1
d_gene: NA

CDR3nt: TGTGCCAGTAGCGGAGGGACTGAAGCTTTCTTT
CDR3aa: CASSGGTEAFF
v_gene: TRBV19
abundance: NA
j_gene: TRBJ1-1
d_gene: NA

CDR3nt: TGTGCCAGCAGTATGCAGGTTGCTAACTATGGCTACACCTTC
CDR3aa: CASSMQVANYGYTF
v_gene: TRBV6-5
abundance: once
j_gene: TRBJ1-2
d_gene: NA

CDR3nt: TGCAGCGTGCCCGGGACAGGGCACGTGGAGACCCAGTACTTC
CDR3aa: CSVPGTGHVETQYF
v_gene: TRBV29-1
abundance: NA
j_gene: TRBJ2-5
d_gene: TRBD1

CDR3nt: TGCAGCGTTTTACGAAACCCCACAGATACGCAGTATTTT
CDR3aa: CSVLRNPTDTQYF
v_gene: TRBV29-1
abundance: few
j_gene: TRBJ2-3
d_gene: NA

CDR3nt: TGCAGCGACCCCGGGACAGGGACGGCTGAAGCTTTCTTT
CDR3aa: CSDPGTGTAEAFF
v_gene: TRBV29-1
abundance: NA
j_gene: TRBJ1-1
d_gene: TRBD1

CDR3nt: TGTGCCAGCCACAAGGGGGGCAGCTCCTACGAGCAGTACTTC
CDR3aa: CASHKGGSSYEQYF
v_gene: TRBV6-5
abundance: NA
j_gene: TRBJ2-7
d_gene: NA

CDR3nt: TGCGCCAGCAGCCAAGATAGGGGGGGTGAGCAGTTCTTC
CDR3aa: CASSQDRGGEQFF
v_gene: TRBV4-3
abundance: NA
j_gene: TRBJ2-1
d_gene: NA

CDR3nt: TGCAGCGTCGCCGGGACAGGGTACGAGACTGGGGCCAACGTCCTGACTTTC
CDR3aa: CSVAGTGYETGANVLTF
v_gene: TRBV29-1
abundance: NA
j_gene: TRBJ2-6
d_gene: TRBD1

CDR3nt: TGTGCCAGCAGTTTACTAGCGGGGGTGGGTAATGAGCAGTTCTTC
CDR3aa: CASSLLAGVGNEQFF
v_gene: TRBV2
abundance: few
j_gene: TRBJ2-1
d_gene: TRBD2

CDR3nt: TGTGCCAGCTCCCCGGGGACCTCCTCGAGGGAGCAGTACTTC
CDR3aa: CASSPGTSSREQYF
v_gene: TRBV6-6
abundance: once
j_gene: TRBJ2-7
d_gene: NA

CDR3nt: TGTGCCAGCAGCTTCCAAGGGGCCAAGAACACCGGGGAGCTGTTTTTT
CDR3aa: CASSFQGAKNTGELFF
v_gene: TRBV7-2
abundance: NA
j_gene: TRBJ2-2
d_gene: NA

CDR3nt: TGCAGTGCTAGATCCGGAGATACGCAGTATTTT
CDR3aa: CSARSGDTQYF
v_gene: TRBV20-1
abundance: NA
j_gene: TRBJ2-3
d_gene: NA

CDR3nt: TGTGCCATCAGTCAGCAGCTAGCGCGAATGGGAACAGATACGCAGTATTTT
CDR3aa: CAISQQLARMGTDTQYF
v_gene: TRBV10-3
abundance: few
j_gene: TRBJ2-3
d_gene: NA

CDR3nt: TGTGCCACCACCCTAGCGGGGTACCAAGAGACCCAGTACTTC
CDR3aa: CATTLAGYQETQYF
v_gene: TRBV15
abundance: NA
j_gene: TRBJ2-5
d_gene: TRBD2

CDR3nt: TGTGCCAGCTCACCTCCCCTGGGGGAGCAGTACTTC
CDR3aa: CASSPPLGEQYF
v_gene: TRBV18
abundance: NA
j_gene: TRBJ2-7
d_gene: NA